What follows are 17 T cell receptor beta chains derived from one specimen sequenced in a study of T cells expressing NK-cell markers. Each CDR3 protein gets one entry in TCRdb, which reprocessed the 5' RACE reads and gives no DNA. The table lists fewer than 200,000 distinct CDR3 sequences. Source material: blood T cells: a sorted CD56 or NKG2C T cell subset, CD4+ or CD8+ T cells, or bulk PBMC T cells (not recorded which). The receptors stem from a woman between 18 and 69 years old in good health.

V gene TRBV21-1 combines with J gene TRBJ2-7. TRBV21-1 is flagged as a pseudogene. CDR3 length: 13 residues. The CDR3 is CASSSGRPDEQYF.

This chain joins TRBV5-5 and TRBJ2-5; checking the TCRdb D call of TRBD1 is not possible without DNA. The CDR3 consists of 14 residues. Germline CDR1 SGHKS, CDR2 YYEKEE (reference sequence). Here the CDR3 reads CASSQSGGAETQYF.

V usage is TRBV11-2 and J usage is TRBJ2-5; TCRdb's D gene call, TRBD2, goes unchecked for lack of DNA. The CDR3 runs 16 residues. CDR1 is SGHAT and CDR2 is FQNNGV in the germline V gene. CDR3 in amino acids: CASSSTPGTTSGTQYF.

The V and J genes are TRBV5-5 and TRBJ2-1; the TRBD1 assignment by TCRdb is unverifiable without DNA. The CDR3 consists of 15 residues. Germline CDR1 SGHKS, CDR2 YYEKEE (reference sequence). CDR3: CASSRDPGPHNEQFF.

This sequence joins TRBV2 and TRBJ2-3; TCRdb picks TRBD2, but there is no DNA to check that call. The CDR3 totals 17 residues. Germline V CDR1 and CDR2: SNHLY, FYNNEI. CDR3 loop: CASSETLLAYFSDTQYF.

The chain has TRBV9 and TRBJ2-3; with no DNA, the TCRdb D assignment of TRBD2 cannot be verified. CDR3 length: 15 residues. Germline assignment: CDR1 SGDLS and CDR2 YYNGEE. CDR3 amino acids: CASSLTGGSTDTQYF.

CDR3 in amino acids: CASSPRQGVINEQFF. The gene calls are TRBV7-3 and TRBJ2-1; TCRdb indicates TRBD1, and absent DNA this call remains unverified. The CDR3 contains 15 residues. Germline CDR1 is SGHTA and CDR2 is FQGTGA.

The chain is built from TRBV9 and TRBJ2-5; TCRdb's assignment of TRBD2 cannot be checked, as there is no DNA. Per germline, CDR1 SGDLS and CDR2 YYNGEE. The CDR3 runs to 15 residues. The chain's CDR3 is CASSGGLAGGGTQYF.

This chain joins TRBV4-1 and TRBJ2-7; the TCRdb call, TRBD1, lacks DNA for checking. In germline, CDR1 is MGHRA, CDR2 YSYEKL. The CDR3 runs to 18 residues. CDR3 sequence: CASSQRGGDRGPTYEQYF.

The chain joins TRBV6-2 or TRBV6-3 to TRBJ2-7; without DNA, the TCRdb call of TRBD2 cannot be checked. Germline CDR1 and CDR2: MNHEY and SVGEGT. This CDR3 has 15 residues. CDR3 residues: CASSPTSGSVNEQYF.

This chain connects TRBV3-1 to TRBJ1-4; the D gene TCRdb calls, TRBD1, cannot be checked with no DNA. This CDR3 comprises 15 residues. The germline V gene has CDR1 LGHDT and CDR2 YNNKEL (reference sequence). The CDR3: CASSQDPGGNEKLFF.

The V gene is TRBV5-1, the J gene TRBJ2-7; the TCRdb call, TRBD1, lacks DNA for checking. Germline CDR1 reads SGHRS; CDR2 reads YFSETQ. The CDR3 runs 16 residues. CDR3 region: CASSLGRTGGNYEQYF.

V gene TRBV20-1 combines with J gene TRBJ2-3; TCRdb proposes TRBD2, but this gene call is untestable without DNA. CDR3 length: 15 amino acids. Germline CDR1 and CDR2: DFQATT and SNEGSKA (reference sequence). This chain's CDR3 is CSAQTSGGPGDTQYF.

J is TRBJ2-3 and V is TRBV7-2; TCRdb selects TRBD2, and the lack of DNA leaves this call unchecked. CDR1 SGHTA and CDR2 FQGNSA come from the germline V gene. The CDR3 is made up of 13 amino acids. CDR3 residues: CASSQGGWAAQYF.

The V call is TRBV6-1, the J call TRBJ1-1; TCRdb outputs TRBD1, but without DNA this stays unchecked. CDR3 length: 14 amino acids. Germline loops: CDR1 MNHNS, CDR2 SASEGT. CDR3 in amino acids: CASRETGKNTEAFF.

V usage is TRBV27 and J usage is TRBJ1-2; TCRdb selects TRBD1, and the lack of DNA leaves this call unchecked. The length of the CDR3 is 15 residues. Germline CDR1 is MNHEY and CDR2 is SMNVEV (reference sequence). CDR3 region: CASSPRPDAGYGYTF.

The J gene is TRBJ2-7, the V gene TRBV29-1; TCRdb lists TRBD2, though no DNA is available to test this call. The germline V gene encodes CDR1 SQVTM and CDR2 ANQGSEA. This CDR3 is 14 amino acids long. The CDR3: CSVEGASGKYEQYF.